Following are 20 T cell receptor beta chains from one sample sequenced in a study of cytotoxic CD8 clonotypes in ibrutinib-treated CLL. Clones were read by immunoSEQ multiplex PCR, and TCRdb kept only the in-frame ones, dropping some. The sample lists 110,000 to 150,000 clones, 76% seen once, with 4.5% to 6.5% in the top ten. Sequencing was performed on PBMCs, taken after 24 months of ibrutinib treatment. These receptors were taken from a human donor with chronic lymphocytic leukemia.

CDR3 sequence: CASGPSLETQYF. In nucleotides, the CDR3 is TGTGCTAGTGGTCCCTCTCTGGAGACCCAGTACTTC. This rearrangement joins TRBV12-5 to TRBJ2-5, with D hard to call. The CDR3 is 12 amino acids. CDR1 is LGHNT, CDR2 FRNRAP, per germline. The germline V and J ends were trimmed by 5 bases and 5 bases, with 9 bases remaining between them.

This chain uses TRBV7-2 with TRBJ1-1; no definite D call. The CDR3 has 12 amino acids. The V end lost 7 bases, the J end lost 4 bases, and 10 bases lay between the germline ends. Germline CDR1 SGHTA, CDR2 FQGNSA. Here the CDR3 reads CASTDSFTEAFF. Here the CDR3 DNA reads TGTGCCAGCACCGACTCGTTCACTGAAGCTTTCTTT.

The chain is built from TRBV27 and TRBJ2-3; 15 bases are shared with TRBD2. V lost 5 bases, J lost 4 bases, and 7 bases stayed unmatched. This CDR3 has 17 residues. In germline, CDR1 is MNHEY, CDR2 SMNVEV (reference sequence). Here the CDR3 DNA reads TGTGCCAGCAGTCCCCGGACTAGCGGGAGGGTGCCAGATACGCAGTATTTT. Amino acids: CASSPRTSGRVPDTQYF.

A few counts support this clone. The chain couples TRBV18 to TRBJ1-2; maybe TRBD1 (5 bases). The CDR3 extends over 13 amino acids. The germline V and J ends were trimmed by 6 bases and 10 bases, with 18 bases remaining between them. CDR1 KGHSH and CDR2 LQKENI come from the germline V gene. The CDR3 coding sequence is TGTGCCAGCTCTCCGGGTGTGGGGCGTGACTACACCTTC. Translating gives CASSPGVGRDYTF.

This clone was observed at least ten times. The J gene is TRBJ1-6, the V gene TRBV6-1; D is unresolved. The germline V gene has CDR1 MNHNS and CDR2 SASEGT. The CDR3 consists of 14 residues. Trimming took off 6 bases at V and 0 bases at J, with 6 bases between the two ends. CDR3 bases: TGTGCCAGCAGGGTGGGCTCCTATAATTCACCCCTCCACTTT. It yields the protein CASRVGSYNSPLHF.

This chain links TRBV30 with TRBJ2-2; a possible D gene is TRBD2 (7 bases). This CDR3 is built from 13 residues. Germline V lookup: CDR1 GTSNPN, CDR2 SVGIG (reference sequence). The V and J ends lost 2 bases and 6 bases respectively, with 10 bases between them. The CDR3 region has the DNA TGTGCCTGGAGTAGGGGGGGCCCCGGGGAGCTGTTTTTT. Amino acids: CAWSRGGPGELFF.

V and J are TRBV5-6 and TRBJ2-3; maybe TRBD2 (6 bases). There are 17 residues in the CDR3. V was shortened by 2 bases and J by 1 base, with 17 bases between the two germline ends. The germline CDR1 and CDR2 sequences are SGHDT and YYEEEE. CDR3 bases: TGTGCCAGCAGCTTAGGTAGCGGACGACGAGGCACAGATACGCAGTATTTT. Residues: CASSLGSGRRGTDTQYF.

As DNA, the CDR3 is TGTGCCAGCAGTCCCTGGGACCCAGTGGGTCCCCAGCATTTT. As protein: CASSPWDPVGPQHF. The J gene is TRBJ1-5, the V gene TRBV6-1, with D tentatively TRBD1 (5 bases). The germline CDR1 and CDR2 sequences are MNHNS and SASEGT. Trimming cost V 5 bases and J 10 bases, with 18 bases left between them. The CDR3 length is 14 residues.

This clone was recorded only once. The chain is built from TRBV9 and TRBJ1-2; 9 nucleotides match TRBD1. The V gene end was trimmed by 3 bases and the J gene end by 8 bases; junction bases not matched to a gene: 11. The CDR3 loop spans 15 amino acids. Per the germline V gene, CDR1 is SGDLS and CDR2 is YYNGEE. This chain's CDR3 is CASSATTGGVSGYTF. For the CDR3, the DNA is TGTGCCAGCAGCGCAACCACAGGGGGCGTGAGCGGCTACACCTTC.

The sample holds a few counts of this clone. The J gene is TRBJ2-5, the V gene TRBV5-1, with 11 bases identical to TRBD2. This CDR3 has 14 residues. In germline, CDR1 is SGHRS, CDR2 YFSETQ. The ends lost 4 bases at V and 6 bases at J; junction bases unmatched: 5. CDR3 DNA: TGCGCCAGCAGCCCGACTAGCGGGGTGCAGACCCAGTACTTC. Its protein product is CASSPTSGVQTQYF.

The chain is built from TRBV6-1 and TRBJ1-5; 8 bases line up with TRBD1. There are 13 residues in the CDR3. Unmatched junction bases numbered 4, after V lost 6 bases and J lost 6 bases. The germline V gene has CDR1 MNHNS and CDR2 SASEGT. The CDR3 bases are TGTGCCAGCAGCCCAGGGGGCGGTCAGCCCCAGCATTTT. This gives the protein CASSPGGGQPQHF.

The rearrangement uses TRBV7-8 and TRBJ2-1; TRBD2 agrees at 10 bases. CDR1 and CDR2 (germline): SGHVS, FQNEAQ. The junction had 4 bases not matched to a gene; V was cut back by 3 bases and J by 2 bases. The CDR3 is 16 residues long. CDR3 loop: CASSFTSGGAYNEQFF. CDR3 coding DNA: TGTGCCAGCAGCTTTACGAGCGGGGGGGCCTACAATGAGCAGTTCTTC.

This clone was detected only once. This chain joins TRBV5-1 and TRBJ2-7; no definite D call. V lost 0 bases to trimming and J lost 2 bases, with 12 bases between them. The germline gives CDR1 SGHRS, CDR2 YFSETQ. The CDR3 is 15 amino acids. In DNA form, the CDR3 reads TGCGCCAGCAGCTTGGGGGCGTTTGGCCCCTACGAGCAGTACTTC. Amino acid sequence: CASSLGAFGPYEQYF.

V and J are TRBV6-5 and TRBJ2-5, with D tentatively TRBD2 (5 bases). The germline V and J ends were trimmed by 7 bases and 4 bases, with 13 bases remaining between them. The CDR3 runs to 13 residues. In germline, CDR1 is MNHEY, CDR2 SVGAGI. The CDR3 region has the DNA TGTGCCAGCACCCAACCGGGGATAGAGACCCAGTACTTC. This translates into CASTQPGIETQYF.

The chain employs TRBV4-2 and TRBJ2-5; 9 positions agree with TRBD2. Per the germline V gene, CDR1 is LGHNA and CDR2 is YNFKEQ. CDR3 length equals 15 residues. The V gene end was trimmed by 1 base and the J gene end by 1 base; junction bases not matched to a gene: 1. The CDR3 nucleotides are TGTGCCAGCAGCCAAGGCGGGGGGGTCCAAGAGACCCAGTACTTC. Protein product: CASSQGGGVQETQYF.

In this sample, this clone turned up a few times. J is TRBJ1-3 and V is TRBV7-2; D is unresolved. Germline CDR1 and CDR2: SGHTA and FQGNSA. V dropped 0 bases and J dropped 0 bases, with 15 bases sitting between them. There are 18 residues in the CDR3. CDR3 region: CASSLAGWGSSSGNTIYF. The CDR3 DNA is TGTGCCAGCAGCTTAGCTGGTTGGGGTTCCAGCTCTGGAAACACCATATATTTT.

V is TRBV5-6 and J is TRBJ1-5, with a possible D match to TRBD1 (5 bases). The CDR3 has 15 amino acids. V was pared by 0 bases and J by 5 bases, with 12 bases between. Per the germline V gene, CDR1 is SGHDT and CDR2 is YYEEEE. DNA for the CDR3: TGTGCCAGCAGCTTGGGGGTCCAGGGCCATCAGCCCCAGCATTTT. It yields the protein CASSLGVQGHQPQHF.

The chain links TRBV5-1 to TRBJ1-2; TRBD1 might be the D (5 bases). The length of the CDR3 is 14 residues. The germline gives CDR1 SGHRS, CDR2 YFSETQ. Trimming removed 0 bases from V and 8 bases from J, with 14 bases in between. The CDR3, as DNA: TGCGCCAGCAGCTTGGGGGGCGCGGGGTCCGGCTACACCTTC. Its translation is CASSLGGAGSGYTF.

The J gene is TRBJ2-1, the V gene TRBV11-3; D uncertain. The germline CDR1 and CDR2 sequences are SGHNT and YENEEA. The V gene lost 3 bases and the J gene lost 1 base, with 13 bases spanning the gap. CDR3 length: 16 residues. CDR3 DNA: TGTGCCAGCAGCTTCGATGGCGGCCCTTCCTACAATGAGCAGTTCTTC. Protein product: CASSFDGGPSYNEQFF.

CDR3 nucleotides: TGTGCCACCAGCAGAGATTCGATGGCTGGGGCCAACGTCCTGACTTTC. Its protein product is CATSRDSMAGANVLTF. This chain uses TRBV15 with TRBJ2-6; no clear D. The V gene lost 0 bases and the J gene lost 2 bases, with 8 bases spanning the gap. Germline CDR1 reads LNHNV; CDR2 reads YYDKDF (reference sequence). CDR3 length: 16 amino acids. Filled out from reference TRBV15 and TRBJ2-6, the complete variable domain reads DAMVIQNPRYQVTQFGKPVTLSCSQTLNHNVMYWYQQKSSQAPKLLFHYYDKDFNNEADTPDNFQSRRPNTSFCFLDIRSPGLGDTAMYLCATSRDSMAGANVLTFGAGSRLTVL.